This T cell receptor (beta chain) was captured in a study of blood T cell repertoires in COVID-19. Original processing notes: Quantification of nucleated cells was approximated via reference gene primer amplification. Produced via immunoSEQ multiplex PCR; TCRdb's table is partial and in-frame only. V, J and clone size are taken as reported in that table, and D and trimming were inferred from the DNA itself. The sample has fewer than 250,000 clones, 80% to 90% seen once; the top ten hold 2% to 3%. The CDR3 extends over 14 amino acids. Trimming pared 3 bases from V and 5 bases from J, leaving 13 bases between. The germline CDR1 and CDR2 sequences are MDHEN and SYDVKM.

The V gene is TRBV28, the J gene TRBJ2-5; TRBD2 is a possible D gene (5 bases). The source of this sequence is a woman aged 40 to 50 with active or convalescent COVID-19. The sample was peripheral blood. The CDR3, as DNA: TGTGCCAGCAGTTTCGGCCCGCGGGTGGAGACCCAGTACTTC. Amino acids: CASSFGPRVETQYF. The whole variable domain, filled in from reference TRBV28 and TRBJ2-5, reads DVKVTQSSRYLVKRTGEKVFLECVQDMDHENMFWYRQDPGLGLRLIYFSYDVKMKEKGDIPEGYSVSREKKERFSLILESASTNQTSMYLCASSFGPRVETQYFGPGTRLLVL.